This TCR beta chain was captured by sequencing in a study of blood T cell repertoires in COVID-19. Germline assignment: CDR1 KGHSH and CDR2 LQKENI. J was trimmed by 1 base and V by 6 bases; bases with no gene match: 8. This CDR3 region has 15 residues. Assay used: immunoSEQ multiplex PCR; TCRdb lists only in-frame clones, some missing. Of some 55,000 clones in the sample, more than 75% are singletons; the top ten hold 6% to 8.5%. As for this clone: The sample has other DNA sequences that encode this CDR3 too.

The chain uses TRBV18 and TRBJ1-1; TRBD1 aligns across 7 bases. Source material: peripheral blood. This receptor was taken from a man aged 55 to 70 with acute or convalescent COVID-19. Written as DNA, the CDR3 is TGTGCCAGCTCTCAAGAACAGGGGAGGAACACTGAAGCTTTCTTT. As protein: CASSQEQGRNTEAFF.